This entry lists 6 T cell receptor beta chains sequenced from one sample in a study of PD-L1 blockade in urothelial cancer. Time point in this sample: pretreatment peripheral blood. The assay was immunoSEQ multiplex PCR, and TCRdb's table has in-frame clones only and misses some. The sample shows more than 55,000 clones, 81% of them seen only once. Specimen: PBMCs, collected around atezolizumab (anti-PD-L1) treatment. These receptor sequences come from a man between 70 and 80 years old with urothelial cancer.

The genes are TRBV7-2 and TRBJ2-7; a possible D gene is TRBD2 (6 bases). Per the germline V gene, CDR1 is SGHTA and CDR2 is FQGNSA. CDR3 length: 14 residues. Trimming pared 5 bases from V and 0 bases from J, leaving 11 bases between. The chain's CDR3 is CASSPGLFSYEQYF. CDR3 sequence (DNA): TGTGCCAGCAGCCCCGGACTATTCTCCTACGAGCAGTACTTC.

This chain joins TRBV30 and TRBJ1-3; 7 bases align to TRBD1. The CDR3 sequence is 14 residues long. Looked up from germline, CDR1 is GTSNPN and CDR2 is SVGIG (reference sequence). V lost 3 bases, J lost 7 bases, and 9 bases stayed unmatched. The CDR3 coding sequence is TGTGCCTGGAGCGCTACCGGGACAGTGAACACCATATATTTT. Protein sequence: CAWSATGTVNTIYF.

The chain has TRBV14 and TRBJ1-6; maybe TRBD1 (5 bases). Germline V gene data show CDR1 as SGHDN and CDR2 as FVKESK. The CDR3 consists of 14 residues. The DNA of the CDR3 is TGTGCGGTATTTGGGGGGGTATATAATTCACCCCTCCACTTT. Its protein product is CAVFGGVYNSPLHF.

CDR3 region: CASSQEGVAGGTDTQYF. CDR3 in DNA: TGCGCCAGCAGCCAAGAAGGGGTAGCGGGGGGGACAGATACGCAGTATTTT. This chain uses TRBV4-1 with TRBJ2-3; 11 nucleotides match TRBD2. The germline CDR1 and CDR2 sequences are MGHRA and YSYEKL. The CDR3 is 17 amino acids. V shed 0 bases and J 3 bases; nucleotides not matched to a gene: 5.

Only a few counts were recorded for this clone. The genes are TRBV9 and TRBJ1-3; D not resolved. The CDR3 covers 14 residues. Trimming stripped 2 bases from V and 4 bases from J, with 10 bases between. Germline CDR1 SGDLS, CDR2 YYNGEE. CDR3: CASSVSGGGNTIYF. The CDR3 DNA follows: TGTGCCAGCAGCGTCTCAGGAGGGGGAAACACCATATATTTT.

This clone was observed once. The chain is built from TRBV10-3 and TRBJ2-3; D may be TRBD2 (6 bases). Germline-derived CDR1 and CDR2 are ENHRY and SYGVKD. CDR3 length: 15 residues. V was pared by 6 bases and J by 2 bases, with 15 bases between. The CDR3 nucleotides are TGTGCCATCAGCGGGACTTCGGTTTCCACAGATACGCAGTATTTT. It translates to CAISGTSVSTDTQYF.